This T cell receptor (beta chain) derives from a study of blood T cell repertoires in COVID-19 (dated by TCRdb to 2020 to 2021). Context from the whole study: Samples covering the acute and convalescent phases of COVID-19 were provided by collaborators in the United States, Italy and Spain. Samples came from the ongoing ImmuneRACE study (first 160 participants) plus 1,254 subjects from 6 global collaborators. The prospective study material was composed of cDNA or gDNA derived from T cells, B-cell-depleted T cells, or PBMCs. A de-identified subject ID, COVID-19 status, age in years and sex were almost always included in the sample metadata. A freely available public database, intended as a resource for researchers studying the immune response to SARS-CoV-2, is where the repertoires were released. The dataset comprised deeply sampled blood TCRbeta repertoires from subjects exposed to, actively infected with, or recovered from COVID-19. Where HLA class I and class II types were available, the types were taken from metadata supplied by the sample provider, not from assay-based typing.

As concerns this clone: Its antigen is still unknown. Base-call qualities are not available, and no considerably larger clone is one nucleotide away.

TCRbeta CDR3 regions were amplified from genomic DNA using the immunoSEQ Assay, a bias-controlled multiplex PCR. The original pipeline was this. The number of nucleated cells in each sample was estimated from the amplification of reference gene primers within the assay. To quantify the absolute abundance of each unique TCRbeta CDR3 rearrangement, sequence reads were collapsed and filtered. For each sample, productive Simpson clonality was calculated by taking the square root of Simpson's diversity index across productive rearrangements. As stored in TCRdb, this immuneACCESS dataset retains in-frame rearrangements with V and J assigned. A fraction of the clones does not appear; measured against another copy, unresolved V genes explain less than half of the discrepancy, and the remainder lacks a known reason. V, J and clone size are taken as reported in that table, and D and trimming were inferred from the DNA itself. Across this sample there are about 140,000 clones, with around 87% seen only once. The leading ten clones occupy less than 45% of the sample.

Trimming takes 4 bases off V and 4 bases off J; junction bases not matched to a gene: 13. Taken from cysteine to phenylalanine, the CDR3 has 16 residues. Of the read, only the CDR3 DNA is kept; its 48 bases are in frame from base 1. The germline V gene supplies CDR1 SGDLS and CDR2 YYNGEE. Paper-wide results and their limitations: How much clinical and demographic metadata was included differed by source and by participant, and the metadata was provided uncurated.

A second Seattle source provided samples from volunteer blood donors who had recovered from COVID-19. Each collaborating institution followed its own protocols to collect whole blood in K2EDTA tubes. For TCRbeta analysis, collaborators shipped samples as frozen whole blood, isolated PBMCs, or DNA extracted from either of those sample types. The chain is encoded by TRBV9 joined to TRBJ2-5; 7 central bases correspond to TRBD1. The sequence was collected from a man aged 45-60 years who had recovered from COVID-19. Material for sequencing was peripheral blood. The CDR3 region has the sequence CASSLRTGPFGETQYF. At the DNA level, the sequence is TGTGCCAGCAGCCTACGGACAGGCCCCTTCGGAGAGACCCAGTACTTC.